A single sample is the source of the 22 T cell receptor beta chains below, sequenced in a study of T-cell memory formation after mild COVID-19. MiXCR, applied by TCRdb to the 5' RACE reads, yields one record per CDR3 protein. The table records around 130,000 distinct CDR3 sequences, 5% to 6.5% of them present only once. The specimen sequenced was PBMCs or a T cell subset sorted from them (not recorded which). The source is an adult woman who had mild COVID-19 (a few samples of this study predate the infection). Cell type and time point are not known.

Many counts were recorded for this clonotype. V is TRBV29-1 and J is TRBJ2-7; tentatively, D is TRBD2 (5 bases). The CDR3 covers 14 residues. Trimming removed 0 bases from V and 1 base from J, with 10 bases in between. The germline gives CDR1 SQVTM, CDR2 ANQGSEA. CDR3 region: CSVEDPPGSYEQYF. The CDR3 DNA reads TGCAGCGTTGAAGACCCCCCGGGGTCCTACGAGCAGTACTTC.

The chain has TRBV12-3 or TRBV12-4 and TRBJ2-4; D gene unclear. The CDR3 is made up of 13 amino acids. Trimming cost V 8 bases and J 3 bases, with 11 bases left between them. In DNA form, the CDR3 reads TGTGCCAGCCTCCAATTGGGCAAAAACATTCAGTACTTC. Its translation: CASLQLGKNIQYF.

The chain links TRBV15 to TRBJ1-2; TRBD1 matches 7 bases. Germline V CDR1 and CDR2: LNHNV, YYDKDF (reference sequence). V lost 1 base and J lost 5; bases outside the gene matches: 10. The CDR3 is made up of 16 amino acids. The CDR3 bases are TGTGCCACCAGCAGAGTAGGGGCAGGGGGAACGTATGGCTACACCTTC. This sequence encodes CATSRVGAGGTYGYTF.

There are many counts of this clonotype. Here the CDR3 DNA reads TGTGCCAGCAGCCAAGACGGCGTCAACACTGAAGCTTTCTTT. Encoded protein: CASSQDGVNTEAFF. The chain recombines TRBV3-1 with TRBJ1-1; D ambiguous. The CDR3 extends over 14 amino acids. Germline loops: CDR1 LGHDT, CDR2 YNNKEL (reference sequence). Trimming removed 0 bases from V and 2 bases from J, with 7 bases in between.

The genes are TRBV12-3 or TRBV12-4 and TRBJ1-2; D might be TRBD1 (6 bases). V was trimmed by 1 base and J by 8 bases, leaving 11 bases between them. CDR3 size: 13 residues. The CDR3 region is CASSLGRGGGYTF. CDR3 DNA: TGTGCCAGCAGTTTAGGCAGGGGAGGAGGCTACACCTTC.

This clonotype was counted ten times or more. The gene calls are TRBV2 and TRBJ1-6, with TRBD1 identical over 9 bases. Germline values: CDR1 SNHLY, CDR2 FYNNEI. The CDR3 totals 15 residues. V lost 5 bases and J lost 10; bases outside the gene matches: 9. The CDR3 bases are TGTGCCAGCAGTAGAGAGGACAGGGGCGACTCACCCCTCCACTTT. Translation: CASSREDRGDSPLHF.

This clonotype was seen at least ten times. V gene TRBV12-3 or TRBV12-4 combines with J gene TRBJ2-1; 7 bases fit TRBD1. The CDR3 spans 16 residues. J lost 8 bases, V lost 5 bases, and 15 bases had no gene match. The CDR3 nucleotides are TGTGCCAGCAGTATGGGACAGTTCCCCGCATCATATGAGCAGTTCTTC. It translates to CASSMGQFPASYEQFF.

This clonotype has ten or more counts. The chain is built from TRBV4-3 and TRBJ2-5; D uncertain. CDR3 length: 14 amino acids. The germline CDR1 and CDR2 sequences are LGHNA and YSLEER. V lost 1 base and J 0 bases, leaving 6 bases between the germline ends. CDR3 sequence (DNA): TGCGCCAGCAGCCAAGGGGTGTACCAAGAGACCCAGTACTTC. The encoded protein is CASSQGVYQETQYF.

About this clonotype itself: A much bigger clone sits one base away, suggesting this may be a read error. J is TRBJ2-3 and V is TRBV9; D is possibly TRBD2 (6 bases). The germline V gene encodes CDR1 SGDLS and CDR2 YYNGEE. The CDR3 covers 15 residues. As DNA, the CDR3 is TGTGCCAGCCGCGTAAGTGGGACTAGCACAGATACGCAGTATTTT. Protein sequence: CASRVSGTSTDTQYF. The variable domain in full, with the rest retrieved from reference TRBV9 and TRBJ2-3, is DSGVTQTPKHLITATGQRVTLRCSPRSGDLSVYWYQQSLDQGLQFLIQYYNGEERAKGNILERFSAQQFPDLHSELNLSSLELGDSALYFCASRVSGTSTDTQYFGPGTRLTVL.

CDR3 residues: CATSGRANTGELFF. The CDR3, as DNA: TGTGCCACCAGTGGCCGGGCGAACACCGGGGAGCTGTTTTTT. The chain couples TRBV24-1 to TRBJ2-2, with D hard to call. CDR1 and CDR2 (germline): KGHDR, SFDVKD. Trimming took off 5 bases at V and 0 bases at J, with 6 bases between the two ends. This CDR3 comprises 14 residues.

The chain couples TRBV10-3 to TRBJ2-3; 7 bases are a match to TRBD1. The CDR3 totals 16 residues. CDR1 and CDR2 from the germline V gene are ENHRY and SYGVKD. Trimming cost V 11 bases and J 1 base; bases outside gene matches: 15. In DNA, the CDR3 is TGTGCCGCCAGTGGGCTGGGACAGAGCCGCACAGATACGCAGTATTTT. Translated, it gives CAASGLGQSRTDTQYF.

Ten or more counts support this clonotype. The rearrangement links TRBV7-8 to TRBJ2-7; D is ambiguous. The CDR3 runs 12 residues. The V gene lost 5 bases and the J gene lost 6 bases, with 11 bases spanning the gap. The germline V gene encodes CDR1 SGHVS and CDR2 FQNEAQ. The CDR3 nucleotides are TGTGCCAGCAGCCCCTACAGTCGCGAGCAGTACTTC. Protein product: CASSPYSREQYF.

DNA for the CDR3: TGCAGCGTTGAAGAAGCCGGACTAGCGGGGGGGCGATTTCAAGATACGCAGTATTTT. This sequence encodes CSVEEAGLAGGRFQDTQYF. The chain combines TRBV29-1 with TRBJ2-3; 15 nucleotides line up with TRBD2. Trimming removed 0 bases from V and 5 bases from J; junction bases left unmatched: 12. Germline CDR1 and CDR2: SQVTM and ANQGSEA. The CDR3 is 19 amino acids.

This clonotype came up many times. V gene TRBV24-1 combines with J gene TRBJ2-4; D is unresolved. Germline loops: CDR1 KGHDR, CDR2 SFDVKD. V was trimmed by 5 bases and J by 0 bases, leaving 4 bases between them. There are 13 residues in the CDR3. The CDR3 nucleotides are TGTGCCACCAGTGGGGCAGCCAAAAACATTCAGTACTTC. Translating gives CATSGAAKNIQYF.

This chain uses TRBV29-1 with TRBJ2-7; 8 bases are shared with TRBD1. Germline V gene sequence: CDR1 SQVTM, CDR2 ANQGSEA. This CDR3 spans 13 amino acids. V was pared by 4 bases and J by 5 bases, with 7 bases of the junction left unmatched. CDR3 bases: TGCAGCGTTGGGGCAGGGGGCGAAAACGAGCAGTACTTC. Translating it yields CSVGAGGENEQYF.

At least ten counts were recorded for this clonotype. This chain links TRBV7-2 with TRBJ2-5; TRBD1 might be the D (6 bases). Between the trimmed V and J ends, which lost 2 bases and 5 bases, there was a span of 12 bases. The germline gives CDR1 SGHTA, CDR2 FQGNSA. This CDR3 has 14 amino acids. CDR3 loop: CASSLKQGYETQYF. The CDR3 region has the DNA TGTGCCAGCAGCTTAAAACAGGGTTACGAGACCCAGTACTTC.

This clonotype has only a few counts. The chain couples TRBV5-1 to TRBJ1-1, with D perhaps TRBD1 (5 bases). This CDR3 is built from 16 residues. Germline V CDR1 and CDR2: SGHRS, YFSETQ. The ends were cut back, 0 bases at V and 5 bases at J, with 17 bases in the middle. Here the CDR3 DNA reads TGCGCCAGCAGCTTGGATGGACAAATGGTTAGAACTGAAGCTTTCTTT. Its protein is CASSLDGQMVRTEAFF.

This chain connects TRBV2 to TRBJ2-3; 7 positions agree with TRBD2. Germline V gene data show CDR1 as SNHLY and CDR2 as FYNNEI. V trimming: 2 bases; J trimming: 2 bases; junction bases outside the gene matches: 4. The CDR3 is made up of 15 amino acids. Here the CDR3 DNA reads TGTGCCAGCAGTGAACAGGGAGGGGTCACAGATACGCAGTATTTT. This sequence encodes CASSEQGGVTDTQYF. The whole variable domain, filled in from reference TRBV2 and TRBJ2-3, reads EPEVTQTPSHQVTQMGQEVILRCVPISNHLYFYWYRQILGQKVEFLVSFYNNEISEKSEIFDDQFSVERPDGSNFTLKIRSTKLEDSAMYFCASSEQGGVTDTQYFGPGTRLTVL.

This clonotype was seen at least ten times. V and J are TRBV12-3 or TRBV12-4 and TRBJ1-5; D is unresolved. The length of the CDR3 is 13 residues. V lost 5 bases, J lost 3 bases, and 8 bases lay in between. CDR3 nucleotide sequence: TGTGCCAGCAGTCGGCAGGTCAATCAGCCCCAGCATTTT. This gives the protein CASSRQVNQPQHF.

This clonotype was observed a handful of times. The J gene is TRBJ1-2, the V gene TRBV4-2; D remains unclear. From germline, CDR1 is LGHNA and CDR2 YNFKEQ. CDR3 length equals 17 residues. V lost 0 bases, J lost 5 bases, and 19 bases lay in between. The CDR3 DNA is TGTGCCAGCAGCCAAGAGGGAGAGGGATCATTTTGGTATGGCTACACCTTC. Translating it yields CASSQEGEGSFWYGYTF.

As to this clonotype: A junction boundary mismatches the germline segment, possibly from a read error. The genes are TRBV5-1 and TRBJ1-1; D remains ambiguous. Looked up from germline, CDR1 is SGHRS and CDR2 is YFSETQ. CDR3 length: 13 residues. The CDR3 protein is CASSFRENTEALF. For the CDR3, the DNA is TGCGCCAGCAGCTTCCGGGAGAACACTGAAGCTTTATTT.

This clonotype was picked up many times. This sequence joins TRBV18 and TRBJ1-1; D uncertain. This CDR3 is 13 amino acids long. CDR1 is KGHSH, CDR2 LQKENI, per germline. Trimming took 4 bases from V and 1 from J, leaving 7 bases between them. CDR3 amino acids: CASSRTQNTEAFF. The CDR3 nucleotides read TGTGCCAGCTCACGTACACAGAACACTGAAGCTTTCTTT.